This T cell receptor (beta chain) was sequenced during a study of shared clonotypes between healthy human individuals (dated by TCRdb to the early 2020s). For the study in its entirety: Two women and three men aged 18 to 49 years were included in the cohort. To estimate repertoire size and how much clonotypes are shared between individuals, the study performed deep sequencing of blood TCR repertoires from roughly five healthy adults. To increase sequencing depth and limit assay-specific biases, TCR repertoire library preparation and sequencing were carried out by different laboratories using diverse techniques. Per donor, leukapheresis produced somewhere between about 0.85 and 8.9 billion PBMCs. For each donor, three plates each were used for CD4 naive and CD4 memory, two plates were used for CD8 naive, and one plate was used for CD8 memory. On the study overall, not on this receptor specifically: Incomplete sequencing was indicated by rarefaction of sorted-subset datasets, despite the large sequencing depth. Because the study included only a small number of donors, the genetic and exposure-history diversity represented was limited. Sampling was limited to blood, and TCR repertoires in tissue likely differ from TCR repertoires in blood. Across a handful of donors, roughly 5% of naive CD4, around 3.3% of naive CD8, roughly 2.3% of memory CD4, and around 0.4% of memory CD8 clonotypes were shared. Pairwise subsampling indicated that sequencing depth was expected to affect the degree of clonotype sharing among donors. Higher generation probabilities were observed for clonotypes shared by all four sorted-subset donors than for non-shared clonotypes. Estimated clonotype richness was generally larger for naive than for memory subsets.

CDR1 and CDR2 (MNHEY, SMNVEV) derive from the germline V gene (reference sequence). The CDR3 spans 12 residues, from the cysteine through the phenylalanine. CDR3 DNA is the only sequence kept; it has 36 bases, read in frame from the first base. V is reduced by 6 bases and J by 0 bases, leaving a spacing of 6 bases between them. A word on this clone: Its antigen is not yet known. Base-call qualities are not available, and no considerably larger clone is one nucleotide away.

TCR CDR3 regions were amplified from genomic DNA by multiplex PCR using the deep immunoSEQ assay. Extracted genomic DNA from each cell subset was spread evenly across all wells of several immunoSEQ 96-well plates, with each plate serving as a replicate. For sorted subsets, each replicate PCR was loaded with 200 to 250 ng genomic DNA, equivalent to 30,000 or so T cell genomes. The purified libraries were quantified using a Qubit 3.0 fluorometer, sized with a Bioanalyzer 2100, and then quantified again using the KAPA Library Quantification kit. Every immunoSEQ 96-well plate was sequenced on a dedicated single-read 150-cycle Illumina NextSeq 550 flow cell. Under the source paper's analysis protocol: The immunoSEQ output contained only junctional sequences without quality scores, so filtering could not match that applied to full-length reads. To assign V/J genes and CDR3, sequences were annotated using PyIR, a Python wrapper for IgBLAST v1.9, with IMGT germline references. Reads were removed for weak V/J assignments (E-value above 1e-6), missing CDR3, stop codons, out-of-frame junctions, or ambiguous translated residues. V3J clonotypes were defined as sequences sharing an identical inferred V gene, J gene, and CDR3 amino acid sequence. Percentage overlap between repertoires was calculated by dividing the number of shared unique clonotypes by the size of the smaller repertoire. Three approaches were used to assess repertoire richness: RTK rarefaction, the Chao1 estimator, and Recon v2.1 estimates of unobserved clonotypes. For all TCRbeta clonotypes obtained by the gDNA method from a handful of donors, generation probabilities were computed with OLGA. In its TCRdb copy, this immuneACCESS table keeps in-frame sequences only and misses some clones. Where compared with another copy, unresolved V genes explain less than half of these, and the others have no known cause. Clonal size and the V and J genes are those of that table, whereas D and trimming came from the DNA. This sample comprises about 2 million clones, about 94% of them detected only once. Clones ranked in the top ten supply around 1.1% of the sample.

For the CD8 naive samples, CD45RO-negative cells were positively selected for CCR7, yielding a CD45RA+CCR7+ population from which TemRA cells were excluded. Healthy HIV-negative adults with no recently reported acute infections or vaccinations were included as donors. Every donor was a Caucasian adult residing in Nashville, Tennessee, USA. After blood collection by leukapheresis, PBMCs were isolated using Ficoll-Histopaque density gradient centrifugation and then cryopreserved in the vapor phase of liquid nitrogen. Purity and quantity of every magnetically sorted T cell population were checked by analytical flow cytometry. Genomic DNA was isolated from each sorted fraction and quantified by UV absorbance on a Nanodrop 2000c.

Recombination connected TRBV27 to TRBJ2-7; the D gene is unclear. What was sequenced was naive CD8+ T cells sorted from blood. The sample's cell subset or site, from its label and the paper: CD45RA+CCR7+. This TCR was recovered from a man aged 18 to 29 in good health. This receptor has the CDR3 CASSKNSYEQYF. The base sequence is TGTGCCAGCAGCAAAAACTCCTACGAGCAGTACTTC.